This passage covers 7 T cell receptor beta chains from one sample sequenced in a study of cytomegalovirus exposure and HLA in healthy donors. PCR was performed using 60 Vbeta and 13 Jbeta primers. Data came from immunoSEQ multiplex PCR; TCRdb stores just in-frame clones and leaves some out. This sample yields about 100,000 clones, of which more than 75% are seen a single time; more than 3% belongs to the top ten. The sequenced sample was PBMCs. Receptors were obtained from a woman aged 45-59 years in good health and CMV-seropositive.

This clone was recorded a few times. J is TRBJ2-1 and V is TRBV19, with D maybe TRBD1 (7 bases). The V and J ends lost 1 base and 2 bases respectively, with 18 bases between them. Germline CDR1 and CDR2: LNHDA and SQIVND (reference sequence). The CDR3 has 18 residues. CDR3 sequence: CASSIGGGRQGTYNEQFF. The DNA of the CDR3 is TGTGCCAGTAGTATAGGAGGGGGGAGACAGGGCACCTACAATGAGCAGTTCTTC.

This clone was seen a few times. The chain recombines TRBV7-2 with TRBJ2-7, with a weak D call TRBD1 (6 bases). This CDR3 has 13 residues. In germline, CDR1 is SGHTA, CDR2 FQGNSA. V was clipped by 4 bases and J by 6 bases, with 13 bases between them. The CDR3 spells CASSYGGSSEQYF. CDR3 in DNA: TGTGCCAGCAGCTATGGGGGCAGTTCCGAGCAGTACTTC.

The V and J genes are TRBV30 and TRBJ2-1; 9 bases are shared with TRBD2. There are 16 residues in the CDR3. The trim removed 0 bases at V and 7 bases at J, leaving 10 bases unmatched. Germline V gives CDR1 GTSNPN, CDR2 SVGIG (reference sequence). CDR3 DNA: TGTGCCTGGAGTGTAATGGGTAGCGGGGGAAGAAATGAGCAGTTCTTC. Translation: CAWSVMGSGGRNEQFF.

As for this clone: Sequence at one end of the junction differs from germline and may be a read error. V gene TRBV27 combines with J gene TRBJ2-7, with 8 bases matching TRBD1. Germline values: CDR1 MNHEY, CDR2 SMNVEV (reference sequence). This CDR3 has 15 residues. CDR3 DNA sequence: TGTGCCAGCAGTTTACGGACAGGGTCCCCCTACGGGCAGTACTTC. Encoded protein: CASSLRTGSPYGQYF.

The chain combines TRBV18 with TRBJ2-5; 8 positions agree with TRBD1. The CDR3 is made up of 16 amino acids. Germline assignment: CDR1 KGHSH and CDR2 LQKENI. The V segment lost 5 bases and the J segment 3 bases; nucleotides outside the gene matches: 11. The CDR3 reads CASSSGYSTGEETQYF. In DNA, the CDR3 is TGTGCCAGCTCATCAGGATATTCGACAGGGGAAGAGACCCAGTACTTC.

The chain links TRBV2 to TRBJ1-6; weak D call: TRBD1 (5 bases). Per the germline V gene, CDR1 is SNHLY and CDR2 is FYNNEI. This CDR3 has 16 amino acids. The V end was cut by 8 bases, the J end by 8 bases, with 22 bases between. CDR3 protein: CASGEAGGGRDSPLHF. CDR3 DNA sequence: TGTGCCAGCGGCGAGGCGGGGGGTGGTCGTGATTCACCCCTCCACTTT. The full variable domain, its missing parts supplied by reference TRBV2 and TRBJ1-6, is EPEVTQTPSHQVTQMGQEVILRCVPISNHLYFYWYRQILGQKVEFLVSFYNNEISEKSEIFDDQFSVERPDGSNFTLKIRSTKLEDSAMYFCASGEAGGGRDSPLHFGNGTRLTVT.

The chain couples TRBV9 to TRBJ2-5; 7 bases fit TRBD2. The better agreement between TRBJ2-7 and the DNA end casts doubt on the J call. Germline CDR1 SGDLS, CDR2 YYNGEE. The CDR3 length is 15 residues. CDR3 region: CASSPRTSRAYEQYF. The CDR3, as DNA: TGTGCCAGCAGCCCTAGGACTAGTCGCGCCTACGAGCAGTACTTC.